This T cell receptor beta chain emerged from a study of cytomegalovirus exposure and HLA in healthy donors. Overall study: The same platform was used for the roughly 120 validation repertoires and the roughly 680 first-cohort repertoires, a later analysis reported. Findings and limits, study-wide: Rare TCR sequences predominated, though certain public TCRs were found in many donors. TCR beta chains numbering more than 150 were designated cytomegalovirus-associated.

The germline V and J ends were trimmed by 7 bases and 11 bases, with 11 bases remaining between them. Germline V CDR1 and CDR2: MNHNY, SVGAGI (reference sequence). The CDR3 consists of 11 residues. TCRdb's copy holds only in-frame clones and misses some; the assay was immunoSEQ multiplex PCR. This table has about 73,000 clones, approximately 94% appearing once. On this clone: Antigen specificity is unknown.

The chain recombines TRBV6-6 with TRBJ1-4; D is unclear. This TCR came from a young woman in good health and CMV-seropositive. The source material was PBMCs. This CDR3 reads CASTTGEKLFF. The CDR3 nucleotides are TGTGCCAGCACCACTGGAGAGAAACTGTTTTTT.